One and the same sample provided the 19 T cell receptor beta chains below, sequenced in a study of cytomegalovirus exposure and HLA in healthy donors. PCR was performed using 60 Vbeta and 13 Jbeta primers. TCRdb's table, derived via immunoSEQ multiplex PCR, lists solely in-frame clones and lacks some. The sample carries 70,000 or so clones, approximately 82% recorded once. Sample: PBMCs. The receptors were sampled from a man aged 18 to 35 in good health and CMV-seronegative.

This rearrangement joins TRBV7-2 to TRBJ1-2; D is unresolved. The V and J ends lost 1 base and 8 bases respectively, with 8 bases between them. The CDR3 has 12 amino acids. Germline-derived CDR1 and CDR2 are SGHTA and FQGNSA. CDR3 region: CASSLVRGGYTF. The CDR3 DNA follows: TGTGCCAGCAGCTTAGTTCGAGGAGGCTACACCTTC.

The chain combines TRBV19 with TRBJ1-4; D not certain. Germline V lookup: CDR1 LNHDA, CDR2 SQIVND (reference sequence). V lost 4 bases and J 8 bases, leaving 14 bases between the germline ends. This CDR3 spans 14 amino acids. CDR3 protein: CASSTRVLGEKLFF. In DNA form, the CDR3 reads TGTGCCAGTAGTACCCGGGTTTTAGGAGAAAAACTGTTTTTT.

J is TRBJ2-7 and V is TRBV25-1; perhaps TRBD2 as D (6 bases). The CDR3 consists of 15 residues. The V end was cut by 2 bases, the J end by 2 bases, with 13 bases between. Germline CDR1 and CDR2: MGHDK and SYGVNS. The CDR3 DNA follows: TGTGCCAGCAGTGAAGGCTTAGCGGCTACCTACGAGCAGTACTTC. This gives the protein CASSEGLAATYEQYF.

V and J are TRBV7-9 and TRBJ2-5; either TRBD1 or TRBD2 may fit D (5 bases each). V lost 5 bases and J lost 5, with 24 bases in between. CDR1 and CDR2 from the germline V gene are SEHNR and FQNEAQ (reference sequence). This CDR3 region has 17 residues. This chain's CDR3 is CASSLGTDSSGMETQYF. As DNA, the CDR3 is TGTGCCAGCAGCCTAGGGACGGACTCAAGTGGAATGGAGACCCAGTACTTC.

The chain couples TRBV30 to TRBJ2-5; TRBD1 agrees at 8 bases. CDR3 length equals 15 residues. V dropped 1 base and J dropped 4; count of bases not matched to a gene: 8. Germline values: CDR1 GTSNPN, CDR2 SVGIG (reference sequence). DNA for the CDR3: TGTGCCTGGAGTGATCAGGGGGCGCAGGGAGAGACCCAGTACTTC. It specifies CAWSDQGAQGETQYF.

The chain carries TRBV6-5 and TRBJ1-2; 8 nucleotides align to TRBD1. V lost 0 bases, J lost 7 bases, and 7 bases stayed unmatched. The CDR3 length is 15 residues. Germline lookup yields CDR1 MNHEY and CDR2 SVGAGI. The CDR3 reads CASSYSRTGGGGYTF. The CDR3 region has the DNA TGTGCCAGCAGTTACTCGCGAACAGGGGGTGGTGGCTACACCTTC.

The V gene is TRBV18, the J gene TRBJ1-1; no firm D call. The V gene's germline CDR1 is KGHSH and CDR2 LQKENI. V shed 2 bases and J shed 1 base, with 8 bases lying between them. The CDR3 has 14 amino acids. In DNA form, the CDR3 reads TGTGCCAGCTCACCAGGCGGAGGGAACACTGAAGCTTTCTTT. It translates to CASSPGGGNTEAFF.

The chain recombines TRBV10-1 with TRBJ1-1; the match to TRBD1 covers 7 bases. The CDR3 consists of 15 residues. Germline loops: CDR1 WNHNN, CDR2 SYGVQD (reference sequence). The J segment lost 1 base and the V segment lost 4 bases, leaving 6 bases of the junction unmatched. CDR3 sequence: CASSGPGTENTEAFF. DNA for the CDR3: TGCGCCAGCAGTGGACCCGGGACAGAGAACACTGAAGCTTTCTTT.

The chain employs TRBV28 and TRBJ1-2; 12 bases match TRBD1. This CDR3 contains 19 residues. The germline V gene has CDR1 MDHEN and CDR2 SYDVKM. V lost 5 bases, J lost 6 bases, and 19 bases stayed unmatched. The CDR3 reads CASSGGFNTGTGGEDGYTF. The DNA of the CDR3 is TGTGCCAGCAGTGGGGGTTTTAATACCGGGACAGGGGGCGAGGATGGCTACACCTTC.

There are a few counts of this clone. The V and J genes are TRBV19 and TRBJ1-5; 8 bases agree with TRBD1. After removal of 5 bases from V and 5 bases from J, the junction contained 17 bases not matched to a gene. Germline V gene lookup returns CDR1 LNHDA and CDR2 SQIVND (reference sequence). This CDR3 region has 18 residues. This CDR3 is CASSSWAGGASVYQPQHF. CDR3 bases: TGTGCCAGTAGTTCATGGGCAGGGGGCGCATCCGTCTATCAGCCCCAGCATTTT.

The gene calls are TRBV6-5 and TRBJ2-7; 7 bases map to TRBD1. This CDR3 has 15 residues. The V gene's germline CDR1 is MNHEY and CDR2 SVGAGI. V dropped 0 bases and J dropped 2; count of bases not matched to a gene: 4. The CDR3 nucleotides are TGTGCCAGCAGTTACTCGACAGGGAATCCCTACGAGCAGTACTTC. It specifies CASSYSTGNPYEQYF.

The rearrangement uses TRBV5-8 and TRBJ1-1, with a tentative D call TRBD1 (6 bases). CDR3 length equals 14 residues. Per the germline V gene, CDR1 is SGHTS and CDR2 is YDEGEE. With 4 bases removed from V and 5 bases from J, the gap between germline ends came to 15 bases. The CDR3: CASSRLGRGTEAFF. In nucleotides, the CDR3 is TGTGCCAGCAGCCGCCTGGGGAGGGGGACTGAAGCTTTCTTT.

The V call is TRBV5-8, the J call TRBJ1-6, with D possibly being TRBD1 (5 bases). V shed 3 bases and J shed 8 bases, with 18 bases lying between them. In germline, CDR1 is SGHTS, CDR2 YDEGEE. This CDR3 is built from 16 residues. CDR3 nucleotides: TGTGCCAGCAGCTCCCAGACGGGACTCGGGGATTCACCCCTCCACTTT. Residues: CASSSQTGLGDSPLHF. Complete variable domain (other parts from reference TRBV5-8 and TRBJ1-6): EAGVTQSPTHLIKTRGQQATLRCSPISGHTSVYWYQQALGLGLQFLLWYDEGEERNRGNFPPRFSGRQFPNYSSELNVNALELEDSALYLCASSSQTGLGDSPLHFGNGTRLTVT.

The chain combines TRBV4-1 with TRBJ2-3; TRBD2 matches 12 bases. This CDR3 has 17 residues. After removal of 2 bases from V and 4 bases from J, the junction contained 7 bases not matched to a gene. CDR1 is MGHRA and CDR2 is YSYEKL in the germline V gene. CDR3 in DNA: TGCGCCAGCAGCCAACCCTTCCTAGCGGGGGGGCCAGATACGCAGTATTTT. Its translation: CASSQPFLAGGPDTQYF.

This clone has only one observation. The chain uses TRBV7-9 and TRBJ2-7; TRBD1 is a possible D gene (5 bases). Looked up from germline, CDR1 is SEHNR and CDR2 is FQNEAQ (reference sequence). The V end lost 5 bases, the J end lost 4 bases, and 12 bases lay between the germline ends. The CDR3 is made up of 13 amino acids. The CDR3 spells CASSQYTGYEQYF. The DNA for the CDR3 is TGTGCCAGCAGCCAATACACAGGTTACGAGCAGTACTTC. Based on the CDR3 plus reference TRBV7-9 and TRBJ2-7, the full variable domain is DTGVSQNPRHKITKRGQNVTFRCDPISEHNRLYWYRQTLGQGPEFLTYFQNEAQLEKSRLLSDRFSAERPKGSFSTLEIQRTEQGDSAMYLCASSQYTGYEQYFGPGTRLTVT.

The rearrangement joins TRBV5-4 to TRBJ1-2; D may be TRBD1 (6 bases). Per germline, CDR1 SGHNT and CDR2 YYREEE (reference sequence). The CDR3 totals 13 residues. Trimming left V 4 bases short and J 8 bases short, with 15 bases between. The DNA for the CDR3 is TGTGCCAGCAGCGGGAGGGGGATAGGGGGCTACACCTTC. Its protein is CASSGRGIGGYTF.

The chain combines TRBV28 with TRBJ1-1; D might be TRBD1 (6 bases). The CDR3 has 20 amino acids. With 6 bases removed from V and 0 bases from J, the gap between germline ends came to 29 bases. Germline CDR1 reads MDHEN; CDR2 reads SYDVKM. CDR3 nucleotides: TGTGCCAGCAGCCCCCGGAGGGGGGGCGAAAACAATATCATGAACACTGAAGCTTTCTTT. Protein: CASSPRRGGENNIMNTEAFF.

As to this clone: At one end the junction does not follow the germline gene, possibly because of a read error. V usage is TRBV19 and J usage is TRBJ2-7; D is undetermined. The CDR3 has 12 residues. Germline V gene sequence: CDR1 LNHDA, CDR2 SQIVND (reference sequence). CDR3 nucleotide sequence: TGTGCCAGTAGTATGTGGAGAGACGAGCAGTGCTTC. It translates to CASSMWRDEQCF.

The genes are TRBV5-4 and TRBJ2-7; possible D gene TRBD2, 6 bases. The CDR3 covers 15 residues. The germline V gene encodes CDR1 SGHNT and CDR2 YYREEE (reference sequence). V was trimmed by 4 bases and J by 2 bases, leaving 16 bases between them. The CDR3 DNA reads as TGTGCCAGCAGCGGCGCCGGGACTGAGCCCTACGAGCAGTACTTC. Translated, it gives CASSGAGTEPYEQYF. The full variable domain, in which reference TRBV5-4 and TRBJ2-7 provide the parts outside the CDR3, is ETGVTQSPTHLIKTRGQQVTLRCSSQSGHNTVSWYQQALGQGPQFIFQYYREEENGRGNFPPRFSGLQFPNYSSELNVNALELDDSALYLCASSGAGTEPYEQYFGPGTRLTVT.